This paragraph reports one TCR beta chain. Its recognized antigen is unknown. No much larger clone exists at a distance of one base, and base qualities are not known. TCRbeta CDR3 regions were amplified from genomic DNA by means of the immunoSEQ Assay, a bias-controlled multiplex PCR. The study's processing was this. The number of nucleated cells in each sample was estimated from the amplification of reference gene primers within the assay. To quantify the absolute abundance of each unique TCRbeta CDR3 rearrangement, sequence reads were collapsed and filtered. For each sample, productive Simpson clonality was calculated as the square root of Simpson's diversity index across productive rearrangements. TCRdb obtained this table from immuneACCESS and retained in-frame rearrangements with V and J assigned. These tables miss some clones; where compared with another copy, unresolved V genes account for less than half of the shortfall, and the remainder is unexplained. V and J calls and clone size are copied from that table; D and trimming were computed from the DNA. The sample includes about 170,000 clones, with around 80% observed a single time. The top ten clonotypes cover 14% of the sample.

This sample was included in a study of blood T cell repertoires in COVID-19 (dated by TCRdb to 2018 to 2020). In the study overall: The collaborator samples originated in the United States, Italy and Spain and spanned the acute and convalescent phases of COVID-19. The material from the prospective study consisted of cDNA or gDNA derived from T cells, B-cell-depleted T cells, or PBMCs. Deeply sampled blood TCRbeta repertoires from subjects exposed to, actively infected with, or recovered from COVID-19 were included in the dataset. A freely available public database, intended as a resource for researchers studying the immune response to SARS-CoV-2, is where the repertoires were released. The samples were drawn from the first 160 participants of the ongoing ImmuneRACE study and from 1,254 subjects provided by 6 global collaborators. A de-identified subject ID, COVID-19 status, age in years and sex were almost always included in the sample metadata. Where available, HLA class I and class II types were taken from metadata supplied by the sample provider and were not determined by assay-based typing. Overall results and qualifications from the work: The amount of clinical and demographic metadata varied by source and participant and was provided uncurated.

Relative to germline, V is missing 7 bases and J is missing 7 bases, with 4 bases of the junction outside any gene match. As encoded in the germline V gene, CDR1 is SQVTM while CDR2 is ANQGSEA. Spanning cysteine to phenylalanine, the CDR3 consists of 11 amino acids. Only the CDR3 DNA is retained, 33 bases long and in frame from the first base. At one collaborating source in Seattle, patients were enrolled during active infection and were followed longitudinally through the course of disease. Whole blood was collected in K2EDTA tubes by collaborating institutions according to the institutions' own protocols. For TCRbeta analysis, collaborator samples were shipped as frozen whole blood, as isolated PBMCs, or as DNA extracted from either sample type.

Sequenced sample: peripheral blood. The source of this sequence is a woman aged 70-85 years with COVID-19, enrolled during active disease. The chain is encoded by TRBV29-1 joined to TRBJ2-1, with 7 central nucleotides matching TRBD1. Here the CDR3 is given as CSGHRGNEQFF. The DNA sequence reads TGCAGCGGCCACAGGGGAAATGAGCAGTTCTTC.